The following is a TCR beta chain sequence with its context. Time point defined: after dendritic cell vaccination, including at tumor progression/relapse. TCRdb's table, derived via immunoSEQ multiplex PCR, lists solely in-frame clones and lacks some. The sample gives about 50,000 clones, approximately 90% of which show up once; about 5% is in the top ten. Trimming took 3 bases from V and 0 from J; bases not matched to a gene: 6. This CDR3 is 16 amino acids long. CDR1 SGHRS and CDR2 YFSETQ come from the germline V gene. These data belong to a study of glioma-infiltrating T cells after dendritic cell vaccination.

The chain recombines TRBV5-1 with TRBJ1-3, with 7 bases lining up with TRBD1. The TCR sequence derives from a human donor with glioblastoma. Source: blood, taken after dendritic cell vaccination. The CDR3 region is CASSWDRGLSGNTIYF. The CDR3 DNA follows: TGCGCCAGCAGCTGGGACAGAGGTCTCTCTGGAAACACCATATATTTT. The full variable domain, completed using reference TRBV5-1 and TRBJ1-3, is KAGVTQTPRYLIKTRGQQVTLSCSPISGHRSVSWYQQTPGQGLQFLFEYFSETQRNKGNFPGRFSGRQFSNSRSEMNVSTLELGDSALYLCASSWDRGLSGNTIYFGEGSWLTVV.